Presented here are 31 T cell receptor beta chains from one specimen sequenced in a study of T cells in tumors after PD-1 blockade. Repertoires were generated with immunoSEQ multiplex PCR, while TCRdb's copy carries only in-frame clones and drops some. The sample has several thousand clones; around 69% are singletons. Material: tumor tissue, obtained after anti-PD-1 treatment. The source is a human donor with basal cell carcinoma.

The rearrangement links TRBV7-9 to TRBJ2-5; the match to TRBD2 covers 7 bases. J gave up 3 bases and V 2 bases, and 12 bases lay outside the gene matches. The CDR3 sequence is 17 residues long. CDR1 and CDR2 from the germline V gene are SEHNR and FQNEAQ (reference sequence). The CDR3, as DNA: TGTGCCAGCAGCTTATTTGCGGGGGTTAGTTTGGAAGAGACCCAGTACTTC. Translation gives CASSLFAGVSLEETQYF.

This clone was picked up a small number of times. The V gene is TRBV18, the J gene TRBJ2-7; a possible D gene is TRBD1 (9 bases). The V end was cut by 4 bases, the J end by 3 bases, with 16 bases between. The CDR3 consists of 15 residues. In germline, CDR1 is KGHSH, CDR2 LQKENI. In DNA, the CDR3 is TGTGCCAGCTCACTCGGGGGGGGACAGGGCTACGAGCAGTACTTC. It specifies CASSLGGGQGYEQYF.

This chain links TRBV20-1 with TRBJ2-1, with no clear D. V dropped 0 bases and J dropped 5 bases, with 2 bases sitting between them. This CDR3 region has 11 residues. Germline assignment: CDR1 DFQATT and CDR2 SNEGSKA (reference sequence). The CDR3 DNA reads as TGCAGTGCTAGAGAGGACAATGAGCAGTTCTTC. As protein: CSAREDNEQFF.

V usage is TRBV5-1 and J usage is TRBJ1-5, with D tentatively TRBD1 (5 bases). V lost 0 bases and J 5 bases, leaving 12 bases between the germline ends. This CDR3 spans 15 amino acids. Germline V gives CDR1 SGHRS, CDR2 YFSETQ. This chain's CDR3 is CASSLAGGADQPQHF. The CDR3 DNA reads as TGCGCCAGCAGCTTGGCCGGAGGGGCGGATCAGCCCCAGCATTTT.

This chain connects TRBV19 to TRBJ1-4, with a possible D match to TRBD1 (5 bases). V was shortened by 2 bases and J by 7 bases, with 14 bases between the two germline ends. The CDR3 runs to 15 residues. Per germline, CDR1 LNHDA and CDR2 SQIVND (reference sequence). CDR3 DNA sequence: TGTGCCAGTAGTATAAACGGGACCATGGGTGAAAAACTGTTTTTT. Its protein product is CASSINGTMGEKLFF.

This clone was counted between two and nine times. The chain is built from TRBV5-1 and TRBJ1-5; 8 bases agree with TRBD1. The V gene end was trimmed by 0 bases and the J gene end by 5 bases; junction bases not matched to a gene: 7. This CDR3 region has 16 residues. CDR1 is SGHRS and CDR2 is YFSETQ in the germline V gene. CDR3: CASSLDGRGPDQPQHF. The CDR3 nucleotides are TGCGCCAGCAGCTTGGATGGCAGGGGGCCTGATCAGCCCCAGCATTTT.

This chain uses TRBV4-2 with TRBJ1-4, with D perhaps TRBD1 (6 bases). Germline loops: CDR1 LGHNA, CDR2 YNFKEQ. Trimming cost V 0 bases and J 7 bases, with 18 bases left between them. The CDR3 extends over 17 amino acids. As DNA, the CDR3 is TGTGCCAGCAGCCAAGATAGGGTGGACAGACGAGCTGAAAAACTGTTTTTT. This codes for CASSQDRVDRRAEKLFF.

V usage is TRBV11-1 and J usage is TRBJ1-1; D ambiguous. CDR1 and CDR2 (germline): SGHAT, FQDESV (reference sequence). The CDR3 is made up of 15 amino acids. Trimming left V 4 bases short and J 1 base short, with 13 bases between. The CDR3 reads CASSSMGRTNTEAFF. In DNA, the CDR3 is TGTGCCAGCAGCTCAATGGGAAGGACGAACACTGAAGCTTTCTTT.

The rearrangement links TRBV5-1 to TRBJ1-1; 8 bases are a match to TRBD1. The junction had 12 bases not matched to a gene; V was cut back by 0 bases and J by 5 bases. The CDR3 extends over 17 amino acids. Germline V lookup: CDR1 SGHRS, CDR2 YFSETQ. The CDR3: CASSLAPGQGRGTEAFF. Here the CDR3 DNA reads TGCGCCAGCAGCTTGGCCCCTGGACAGGGAAGGGGGACTGAAGCTTTCTTT.

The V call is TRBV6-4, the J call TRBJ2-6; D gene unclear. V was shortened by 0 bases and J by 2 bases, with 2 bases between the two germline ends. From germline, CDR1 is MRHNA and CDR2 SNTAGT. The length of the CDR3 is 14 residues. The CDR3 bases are TGTGCCAGCAGTGACTCGCCTGGGGCCAACGTCCTGACTTTC. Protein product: CASSDSPGANVLTF.

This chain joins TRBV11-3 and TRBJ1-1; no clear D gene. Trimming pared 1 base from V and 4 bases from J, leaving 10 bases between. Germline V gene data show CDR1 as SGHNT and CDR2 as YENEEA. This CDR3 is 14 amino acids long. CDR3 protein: CASSLGGGSTEAFF. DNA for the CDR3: TGTGCCAGCAGCTTAGGAGGTGGTAGCACTGAAGCTTTCTTT.

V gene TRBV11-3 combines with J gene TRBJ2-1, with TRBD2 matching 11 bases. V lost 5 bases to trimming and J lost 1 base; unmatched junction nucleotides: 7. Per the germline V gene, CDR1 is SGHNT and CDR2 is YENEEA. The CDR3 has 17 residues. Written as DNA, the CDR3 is TGTGCCAGCAGCCTAAAAACTAGCGGGAGTTCCTACAATGAGCAGTTCTTC. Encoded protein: CASSLKTSGSSYNEQFF.

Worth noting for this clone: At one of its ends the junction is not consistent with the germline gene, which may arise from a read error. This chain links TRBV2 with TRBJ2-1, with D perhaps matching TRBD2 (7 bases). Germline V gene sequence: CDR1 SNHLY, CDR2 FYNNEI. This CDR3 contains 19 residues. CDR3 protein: CPSCDGGAGVGSSYNEQFF. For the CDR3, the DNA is TGTCCCAGCTGTGATGGGGGGGCGGGGGTGGGGAGCTCCTACAATGAGCAGTTCTTC.

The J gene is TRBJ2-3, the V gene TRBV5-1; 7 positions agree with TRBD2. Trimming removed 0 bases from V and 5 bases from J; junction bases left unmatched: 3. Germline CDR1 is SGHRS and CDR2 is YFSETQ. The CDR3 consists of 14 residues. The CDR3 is CASSLDRGVDTQYF. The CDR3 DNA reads TGCGCCAGCAGCTTGGACCGGGGGGTAGATACGCAGTATTTT.

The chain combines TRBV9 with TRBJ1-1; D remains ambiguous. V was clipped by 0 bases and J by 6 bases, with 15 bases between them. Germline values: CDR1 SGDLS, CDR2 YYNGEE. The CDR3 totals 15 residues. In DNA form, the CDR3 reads TGTGCCAGCAGCGTAGAGGCATTAGTGGGATCTGAAGCTTTCTTT. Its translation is CASSVEALVGSEAFF.

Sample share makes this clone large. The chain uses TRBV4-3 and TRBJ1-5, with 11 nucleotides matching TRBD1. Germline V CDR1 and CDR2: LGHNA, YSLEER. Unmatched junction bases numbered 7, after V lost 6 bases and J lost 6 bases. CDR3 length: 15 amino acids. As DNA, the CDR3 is TGCGCCAGCAGTCACGGGACAGGGGGTGGTCAGCCCCAGCATTTT. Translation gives CASSHGTGGGQPQHF.

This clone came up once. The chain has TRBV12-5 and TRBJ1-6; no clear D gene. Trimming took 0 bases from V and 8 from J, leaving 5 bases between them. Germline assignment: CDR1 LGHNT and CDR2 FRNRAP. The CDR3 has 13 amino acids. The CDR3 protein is CASGLVRDSPLHF. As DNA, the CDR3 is TGTGCTAGTGGTTTGGTACGCGATTCACCCCTCCACTTT.

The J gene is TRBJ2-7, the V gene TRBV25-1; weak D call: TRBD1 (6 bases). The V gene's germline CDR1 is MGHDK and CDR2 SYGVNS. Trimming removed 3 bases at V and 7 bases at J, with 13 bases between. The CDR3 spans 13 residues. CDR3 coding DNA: TGTGCCAGCAGTGAGACAGGTGCTTTGGAGCAGTACTTC. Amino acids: CASSETGALEQYF.

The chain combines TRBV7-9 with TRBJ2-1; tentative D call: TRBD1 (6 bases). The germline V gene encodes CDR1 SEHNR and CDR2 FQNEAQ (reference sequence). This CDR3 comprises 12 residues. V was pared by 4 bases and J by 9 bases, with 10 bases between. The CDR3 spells CASSSGVGEQFF. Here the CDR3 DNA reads TGTGCCAGCAGCTCAGGGGTTGGTGAGCAGTTCTTC.

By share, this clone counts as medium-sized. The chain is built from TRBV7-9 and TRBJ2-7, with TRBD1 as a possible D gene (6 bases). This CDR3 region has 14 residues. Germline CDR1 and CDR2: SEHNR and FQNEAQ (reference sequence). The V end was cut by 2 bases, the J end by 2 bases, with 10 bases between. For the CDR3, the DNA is TGTGCCAGCAGCTTAACAGGGAAAACCTACGAGCAGTACTTC. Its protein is CASSLTGKTYEQYF.

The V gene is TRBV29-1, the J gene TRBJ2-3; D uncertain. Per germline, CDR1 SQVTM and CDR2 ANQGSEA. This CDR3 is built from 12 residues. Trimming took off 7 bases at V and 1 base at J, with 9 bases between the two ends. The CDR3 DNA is TGCAGCGAGATAGACGGCACAGATACGCAGTATTTT. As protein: CSEIDGTDTQYF.

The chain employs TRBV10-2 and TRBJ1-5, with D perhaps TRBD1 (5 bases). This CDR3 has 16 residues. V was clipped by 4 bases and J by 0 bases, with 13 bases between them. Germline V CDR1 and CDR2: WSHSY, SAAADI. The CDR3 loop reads CASSVGRAHSNQPQHF. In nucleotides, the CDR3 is TGCGCCAGCAGTGTGGGCAGGGCGCATAGCAATCAGCCCCAGCATTTT.

DNA of the CDR3: TGTGCCAGCAGCTTATCCCGGGGTCCCGAGACCCAGTACTTC. Translation: CASSLSRGPETQYF. This rearrangement joins TRBV11-1 to TRBJ2-5, with D possibly TRBD2 on 5 matching bases. CDR3 size: 14 residues. CDR1 is SGHAT, CDR2 FQDESV, per germline (reference sequence). Between the trimmed V and J ends, which lost 2 bases and 5 bases, there was a span of 12 bases.

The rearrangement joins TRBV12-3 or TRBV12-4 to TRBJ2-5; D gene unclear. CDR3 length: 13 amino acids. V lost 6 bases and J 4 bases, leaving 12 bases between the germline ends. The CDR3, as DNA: TGTGCCAGCAGCCCTCAGTTCCCAGAGACCCAGTACTTC. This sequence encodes CASSPQFPETQYF.

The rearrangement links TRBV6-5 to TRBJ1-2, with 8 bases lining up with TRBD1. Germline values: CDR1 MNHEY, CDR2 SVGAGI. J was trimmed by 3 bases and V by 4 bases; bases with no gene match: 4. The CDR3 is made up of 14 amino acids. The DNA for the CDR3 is TGTGCCAGCAGTTTCTACAGGGGGGACTATGGCTACACCTTC. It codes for CASSFYRGDYGYTF.

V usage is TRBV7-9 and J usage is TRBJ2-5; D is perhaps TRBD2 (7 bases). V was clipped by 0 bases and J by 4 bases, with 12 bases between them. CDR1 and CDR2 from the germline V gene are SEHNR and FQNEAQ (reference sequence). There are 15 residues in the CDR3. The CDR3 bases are TGTGCCAGCAGCTTAGCGGGGGGGGGCCCAGAGACCCAGTACTTC. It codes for CASSLAGGGPETQYF.

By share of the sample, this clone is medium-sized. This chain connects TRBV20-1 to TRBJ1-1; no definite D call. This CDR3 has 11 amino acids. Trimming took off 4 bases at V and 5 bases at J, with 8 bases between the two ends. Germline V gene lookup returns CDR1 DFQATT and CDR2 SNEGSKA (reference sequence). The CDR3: CSATKGTEAFF. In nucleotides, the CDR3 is TGCAGTGCTACCAAAGGTACTGAAGCTTTCTTT.

In DNA, the CDR3 is TGTGCCAGCTCACCAAATTCACAGGGGGACTTTGCTGGGGCCAACGTCCTGACTTTC. This translates into CASSPNSQGDFAGANVLTF. The rearrangement uses TRBV18 and TRBJ2-6; TRBD1 matches at 8 bases. V lost 2 bases to trimming and J lost 2 bases; unmatched junction nucleotides: 11. The CDR3 is 19 residues long. Germline V gene data show CDR1 as KGHSH and CDR2 as LQKENI.

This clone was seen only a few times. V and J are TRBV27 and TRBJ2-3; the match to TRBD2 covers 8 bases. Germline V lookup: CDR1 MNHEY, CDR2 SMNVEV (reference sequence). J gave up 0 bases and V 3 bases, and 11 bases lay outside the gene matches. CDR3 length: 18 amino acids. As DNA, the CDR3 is TGTGCCAGCAGTTTTGGTGCTAGCGGGCGCTTTAGCACAGATACGCAGTATTTT. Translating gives CASSFGASGRFSTDTQYF.

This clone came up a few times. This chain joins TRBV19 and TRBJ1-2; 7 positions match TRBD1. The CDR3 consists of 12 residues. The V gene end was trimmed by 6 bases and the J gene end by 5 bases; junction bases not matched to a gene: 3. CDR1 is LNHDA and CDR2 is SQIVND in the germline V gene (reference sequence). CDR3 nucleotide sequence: TGTGCCAGTAGCGCAGGGGGATATGGCTACACCTTC. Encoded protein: CASSAGGYGYTF.

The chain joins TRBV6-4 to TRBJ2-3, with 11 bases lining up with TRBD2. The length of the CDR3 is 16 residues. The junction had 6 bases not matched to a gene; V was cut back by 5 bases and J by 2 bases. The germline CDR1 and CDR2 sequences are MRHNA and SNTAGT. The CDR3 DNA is TGTGCCAGCAGTCTACTAGCGGGAGCCCACACAGATACGCAGTATTTT. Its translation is CASSLLAGAHTDTQYF.